A single sample is the source of the 14 T cell receptor beta chains below, sequenced in a study of T cell responses to AZD1222 COVID-19 vaccine. Libraries were prepared by immunoSEQ multiplex PCR; TCRdb keeps only in-frame clonotypes and omits some of them. The table has under 150,000 clones, 80% to 90% seen once. The sequenced sample was peripheral blood, obtained on day 0 of AZD1222 vaccination. The receptor source for this set is an adult in good health.

This rearrangement joins TRBV5-5 to TRBJ1-6; possibly TRBD1 for D (5 bases). The CDR3 loop spans 17 amino acids. The germline V and J ends were trimmed by 2 bases and 0 bases, with 12 bases remaining between them. Germline assignment: CDR1 SGHKS and CDR2 YYEKEE (reference sequence). In nucleotides, the CDR3 is TGTGCCAGCAGCTTTGGGGCCGGGGGCTCCTATAATTCACCCCTCCACTTT. Its translation: CASSFGAGGSYNSPLHF. The full variable domain, with the rest looked up from reference TRBV5-5 and TRBJ1-6, is DAGVTQSPTHLIKTRGQQVTLRCSPISGHKSVSWYQQVLGQGPQFIFQYYEKEERGRGNFPDRFSARQFPNYSSELNVNALLLGDSALYLCASSFGAGGSYNSPLHFGNGTRLTVT.

This CDR3 is CASSPEGIYEKLFF. CDR3 DNA sequence: TGTGCCAGCTCACCGGAAGGGATATATGAAAAACTGTTTTTT. The V gene is TRBV18, the J gene TRBJ1-4; D remains ambiguous. The germline V gene encodes CDR1 KGHSH and CDR2 LQKENI. The CDR3 sequence is 14 residues long. The V end lost 3 bases, the J end lost 6 bases, and 11 bases lay between the germline ends.

The CDR3, as DNA: TGCGCCAGCAGCCAAGGTGAGGGAGGCTACGAGCAGTACTTC. Its translation is CASSQGEGGYEQYF. The rearrangement uses TRBV4-1 and TRBJ2-7; D may be TRBD2 (6 bases). Germline loops: CDR1 MGHRA, CDR2 YSYEKL. The CDR3 length is 14 residues. V was trimmed by 1 base and J by 3 bases, leaving 10 bases between them.

The V and J genes are TRBV29-1 and TRBJ2-2; weak D call: TRBD2 (5 bases). The CDR3 spans 12 residues. V was trimmed by 7 bases and J by 5 bases, leaving 11 bases between them. Germline CDR1 is SQVTM and CDR2 is ANQGSEA. The DNA of the CDR3 is TGCAGCGGAGGAGGCTGGACCGGGGAGCTGTTTTTT. This encodes CSGGGWTGELFF.

This clone was seen just once. V gene TRBV6-5 combines with J gene TRBJ2-1; 10 bases fit TRBD2. Germline assignment: CDR1 MNHEY and CDR2 SVGAGI. This CDR3 is 15 amino acids long. Trimming took 5 bases from V and 6 from J; bases not matched to a gene: 7. CDR3 sequence reads: CASSHGTSVLNEQFF. DNA of the CDR3: TGTGCCAGCAGTCACGGGACTAGCGTACTCAATGAGCAGTTCTTC.

This sequence joins TRBV28 and TRBJ1-5; TRBD1 matches at 7 bases. There are 14 residues in the CDR3. Losses at the gene ends were 6 bases for V and 6 bases for J; bases not matched to a gene: 8. Germline V gives CDR1 MDHEN, CDR2 SYDVKM. CDR3 protein: CASRPSGGSQPQHF. CDR3 DNA sequence: TGTGCCAGCAGGCCGTCAGGGGGAAGTCAGCCCCAGCATTTT.

The V gene is TRBV5-6, the J gene TRBJ2-2; TRBD1 aligns across 7 bases. Germline assignment: CDR1 SGHDT and CDR2 YYEEEE. V lost 2 bases, J lost 6 bases, and 13 bases stayed unmatched. The CDR3 runs 17 residues. CDR3 amino acids: CASSFRMGQRGPGELFF. CDR3 bases: TGTGCCAGCAGCTTTCGTATGGGACAGAGGGGCCCCGGGGAGCTGTTTTTT.

The J gene is TRBJ1-2, the V gene TRBV5-1; no firm D call. The ends were cut back, 1 base at V and 6 bases at J, with 10 bases in the middle. The CDR3 is 13 residues long. Germline CDR1 reads SGHRS; CDR2 reads YFSETQ. CDR3 bases: TGCGCCAGCAGCTTGACTGGGATTGATGGCTACACCTTC. Amino acid sequence: CASSLTGIDGYTF.

This clone has just a few counts. This chain joins TRBV7-2 and TRBJ1-3; D remains unclear. The CDR3 is 15 amino acids. Germline CDR1 and CDR2: SGHTA and FQGNSA. The V and J ends lost 2 bases and 4 bases respectively, with 12 bases between them. The CDR3 DNA reads as TGTGCCAGCAGCTTACACCGGAGCCAGGGAAACACCATATATTTT. Its translation: CASSLHRSQGNTIYF. Looking up the rest from reference TRBV7-2 and TRBJ1-3 gives the full variable domain: GAGVSQSPSNKVTEKGKDVELRCDPISGHTALYWYRQSLGQGLEFLIYFQGNSAPDKSGLPSDRFSAERTGGSVSTLTIQRTQQEDSAVYLCASSLHRSQGNTIYFGEGSWLTVV.

This clone was observed a single time. The V and J genes are TRBV18 and TRBJ2-7; D possibly corresponds to TRBD1 (6 bases). Germline CDR1 is KGHSH and CDR2 is LQKENI. The CDR3 has 14 amino acids. V was trimmed by 2 bases and J by 0 bases, leaving 8 bases between them. The CDR3 DNA reads as TGTGCCAGCTCACCAGACAGGAGCTCCTACGAGCAGTACTTC. It specifies CASSPDRSSYEQYF.

Here the CDR3 DNA reads TGCGCCAGCAGCCTAGGGACAGTGAATGAAAAACTGTTTTTT. Protein: CASSLGTVNEKLFF. The genes are TRBV5-1 and TRBJ1-4, with 7 bases lining up with TRBD1. CDR3 length: 14 amino acids. The germline V gene encodes CDR1 SGHRS and CDR2 YFSETQ. Trimming removed 4 bases from V and 5 bases from J; junction bases left unmatched: 5.

V is TRBV6-5 and J is TRBJ1-1, with 8 nucleotides matching TRBD1. The CDR3 consists of 13 residues. Germline assignment: CDR1 MNHEY and CDR2 SVGAGI. V lost 10 bases, J lost 7 bases, and 11 bases stayed unmatched. CDR3 protein: CAIPRTGTGEAFF. As DNA, the CDR3 is TGTGCCATCCCTAGGACAGGGACGGGTGAAGCTTTCTTT.

V and J are TRBV7-8 and TRBJ1-1; possible D gene TRBD1, 5 bases. CDR1 SGHVS and CDR2 FQNEAQ come from the germline V gene. Trimming removed 2 bases at V and 10 bases at J, with 20 bases between. The CDR3 is made up of 15 amino acids. CDR3 loop: CASSLSGPLRVGAFF. The CDR3 DNA reads TGTGCCAGCAGCTTATCGGGGCCCCTTCGGGTCGGAGCTTTCTTT.

This chain joins TRBV7-2 and TRBJ2-5; D may be TRBD1 (5 bases). V was clipped by 5 bases and J by 5 bases, with 21 bases between them. Per the germline V gene, CDR1 is SGHTA and CDR2 is FQGNSA. The CDR3 covers 16 residues. The CDR3 region is CASSRQGRGKSETQYF. The CDR3 DNA follows: TGTGCCAGCAGCCGTCAGGGTAGGGGCAAGTCGGAGACCCAGTACTTC.